Listed below are T cell receptor beta chains from one sample, sequenced in a study of T-cell memory formation after mild COVID-19. TCRdb independently ran MiXCR on the 5' RACE reads; one entry per CDR3 protein. Of about 200,000 distinct CDR3 sequences listed, over 9% are singletons. Sequencing used PBMCs or a T cell subset sorted from them (not recorded which). The receptors were gathered from a man aged 18 to 29 who had mild COVID-19 (a few samples of this study predate the infection). Cell type and time point are not known. The CDR3 runs from the conserved cysteine through the conserved F or W. D genes are given only for firm matches. For some rows the clone size is stated as once, few or many, or as a class when expanded; others skip it.

v_gene	abundance	d_gene	j_gene	CDR3aa	CDR3nt
TRBV7-2	-	TRBD2	TRBJ2-5	CASSLAPGGAFQETQYF	TGTGCCAGCAGCTTAGCGCCGGGAGGGGCGTTCCAAGAGACCCAGTACTTC
TRBV5-1	many	-	TRBJ1-3	CASSLGPQSSGNTIYF	TGCGCCAGCAGCTTGGGACCGCAGAGCTCTGGAAACACCATATATTTT
TRBV5-1	-	-	TRBJ2-3	CASSSPGSGTDTQYF	TGCGCCAGCAGCTCTCCCGGTTCGGGCACAGATACGCAGTATTTT
TRBV29-1	-	TRBD2	TRBJ2-3	CSVEDRGSGDTQYF	TGCAGCGTTGAAGATCGGGGTAGCGGGGATACGCAGTATTTT
TRBV3-1	few	-	TRBJ1-5	CASSQRGRQPQHF	TGTGCCAGCAGCCAACGGGGGCGTCAGCCCCAGCATTTT
TRBV12-3/TRBV12-4	few	-	TRBJ1-3	CASSPDGGHTIYF	TGTGCCAGCAGCCCAGATGGGGGGCACACCATATATTTT
TRBV28	-	-	TRBJ2-2	CASRPWGAGELFF	TGTGCCAGCAGGCCGTGGGGCGCGGGGGAGCTGTTTTTT
TRBV20-1	-	TRBD1	TRBJ1-2	CSAYGQGGYGYTF	TGCAGTGCCTACGGACAGGGGGGGTATGGCTACACCTTC
TRBV20-1	-	-	TRBJ1-1	CSAKGGTEAFF	TGCAGTGCTAAAGGCGGCACTGAAGCTTTCTTT
TRBV20-1	-	-	TRBJ2-7	CSATIGYYEQYF	TGCAGTGCAACGATCGGGTACTACGAGCAGTACTTC
TRBV6-2/TRBV6-3	many	-	TRBJ2-1	CASKTSGNEQFF	TGTGCCAGTAAGACTAGTGGTAATGAGCAGTTCTTC
TRBV7-2	-	TRBD2	TRBJ2-2	CASRFSGAGELFF	TGTGCCAGCAGGTTTAGCGGGGCCGGGGAGCTGTTTTTT
TRBV7-2	many	-	TRBJ2-3	CASSLAGNTDTQYF	TGTGCCAGCAGCTTAGCGGGGAACACAGATACGCAGTATTTT
TRBV20-1	few	-	TRBJ1-1	CSARGDTLNTEAFF	TGCAGTGCTAGAGGAGACACCTTGAACACTGAAGCTTTCTTT
TRBV29-1	many	-	TRBJ2-7	CSVAQYYEQYF	TGCAGCGTTGCTCAGTACTACGAGCAGTACTTC
TRBV6-6	few	-	TRBJ1-2	CASTLTQNRGYTF	TGTGCCAGCACCTTGACCCAGAATAGGGGCTACACCTTC
TRBV28	many	-	TRBJ2-7	CASSLYRREQYF	TGTGCCAGCAGTTTGTACAGGAGAGAGCAGTACTTC
TRBV7-2	-	TRBD1	TRBJ2-7	CASSGRLQGAQDF	TGTGCCAGCAGCGGACGTCTTCAGGGGGCGCAGGACTTC
TRBV5-4	-	TRBD1	TRBJ1-5	CASSITGGQPQHF	TGTGCCAGCAGCATTACAGGGGGGCAGCCCCAGCATTTT
TRBV5-5	-	TRBD2	TRBJ2-3	CASIGRVFITDTQYF	TGTGCCAGCATCGGGAGGGTTTTCATCACAGATACGCAGTATTTT
TRBV6-5	few	-	TRBJ1-5	CASSYGRGDQPQHF	TGTGCCAGCAGTTACGGGAGGGGAGATCAGCCCCAGCATTTT
TRBV25-1	few	TRBD1	TRBJ2-5	CASSDPRQGGETQYF	TGTGCCAGCAGTGACCCCCGACAGGGGGGGGAGACCCAGTACTTC
TRBV9	many	-	TRBJ1-2	CASSVDTNNYGYTF	TGTGCCAGCAGCGTAGACACGAATAACTATGGCTACACCTTC
TRBV20-1	-	-	TRBJ2-7	CSARRLPYEQYF	TGCAGTGCTCGACGACTACCTTACGAGCAGTACTTC
TRBV28	-	-	TRBJ2-1	CASTSKVGTRYNEQFF	TGTGCCAGCACCTCGAAGGTGGGGACAAGATACAATGAGCAGTTCTTC
TRBV5-4	-	TRBD1	TRBJ1-1	CASSWDSDEAFF	TGTGCCAGCAGCTGGGACAGCGACGAAGCTTTCTTT
TRBV2	-	TRBD1	TRBJ2-3	CASSVGQPDTQYF	TGTGCCAGCAGTGTGGGACAGCCAGATACGCAGTATTTT
TRBV7-2	many	TRBD1	TRBJ2-1	CASSLSTGPQNEQFF	TGTGCCAGCAGCTTGTCGACAGGGCCTCAAAATGAGCAGTTCTTC
TRBV7-9	-	-	TRBJ1-4	CASTLPGLTNEKLFF	TGTGCCAGCACCCTACCAGGATTAACTAATGAAAAACTGTTTTTT
TRBV2	few	-	TRBJ2-7	CASSENRVTYEQYF	TGTGCCAGCAGTGAAAACAGGGTAACCTACGAGCAGTACTTC
TRBV7-8	many	TRBD2	TRBJ2-1	CASESSGGTYNEQFF	TGTGCCAGCGAGTCTAGCGGGGGGACTTACAATGAGCAGTTCTTC
TRBV7-2	-	-	TRBJ1-6	CASSLRLGTLNSPLHF	TGTGCCAGCAGTCTCCGTTTAGGGACTCTTAATTCACCCCTCCACTTT
TRBV5-1	-	-	TRBJ1-2	CASSWGGTNYGYTF	TGCGCCAGCAGCTGGGGGGGCACCAACTATGGCTACACCTTC
TRBV3-1	few	-	TRBJ1-6	CASSQRSGGFSPLHF	TGTGCCAGCAGCCAAAGGTCCGGGGGCTTCTCACCCCTCCACTTT
TRBV18	-	-	TRBJ2-1	CASSPPSGMRGYEQFF	TGTGCCAGCTCACCACCTTCCGGCATGAGGGGGTATGAGCAGTTCTTC
TRBV20-1	few	-	TRBJ2-7	CSAGLTDYEQYF	TGCAGCGCAGGACTGACCGACTACGAGCAGTACTTC
TRBV6-6	few	TRBD1	TRBJ1-2	CASRIGTGGWSGYTF	TGTGCCAGCAGAATCGGGACAGGGGGGTGGTCTGGCTACACCTTC
TRBV5-5	few	-	TRBJ2-3	CASSPSGGGLQYF	TGTGCCAGCAGCCCCTCTGGCGGTGGGTTGCAGTATTTT